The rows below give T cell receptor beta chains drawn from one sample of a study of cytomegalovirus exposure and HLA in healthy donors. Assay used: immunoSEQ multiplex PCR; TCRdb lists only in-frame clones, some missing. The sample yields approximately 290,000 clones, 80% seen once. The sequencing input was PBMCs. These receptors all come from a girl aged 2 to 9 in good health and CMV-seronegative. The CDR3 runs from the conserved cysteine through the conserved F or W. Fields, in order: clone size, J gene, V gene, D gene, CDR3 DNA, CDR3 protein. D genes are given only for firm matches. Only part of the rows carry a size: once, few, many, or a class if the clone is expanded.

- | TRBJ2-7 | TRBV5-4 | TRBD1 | TGTGCCAGCAGCATGGACAGGTACGAGCAGTACTTC | CASSMDRYEQYF
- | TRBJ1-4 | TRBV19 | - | TGTGCCAGTAGTATACAACGGGGGTTTGGTGAAAAACTGTTTTTT | CASSIQRGFGEKLFF
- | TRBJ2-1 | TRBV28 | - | TGTGCCAGCAGCCACGGTTTAGTCGATGAGCAGTTCTTC | CASSHGLVDEQFF
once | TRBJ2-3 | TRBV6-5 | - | TGTGCCAGCAGTTACGAACCTCAGGGGACAGATACGCAGTATTTT | CASSYEPQGTDTQYF
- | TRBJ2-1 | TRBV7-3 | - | TGTGCCAGCAGCTCCCTAGGGGGTGAGCAGTTCTTC | CASSSLGGEQFF
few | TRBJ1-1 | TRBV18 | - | TGTGCCAGCTCACCGGACAGACCTGAAGCTTTCTTT | CASSPDRPEAFF
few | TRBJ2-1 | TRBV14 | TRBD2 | TGTGCCAGCAGCACAATAGCGGGGGGAAGTGAGCAGTTCTTC | CASSTIAGGSEQFF
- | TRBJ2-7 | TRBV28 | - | TGTGCCAGCAGTTTATCCCCAGGCAGCTCTCCCTACGAGCAGTACTTC | CASSLSPGSSPYEQYF
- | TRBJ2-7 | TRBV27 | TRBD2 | TGTGCCAGCAGTCCTATTGGGGGGGTCCCCTACGAGCAGTACTTC | CASSPIGGVPYEQYF
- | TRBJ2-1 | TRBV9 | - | TGTGCCAGCAGCGTAGCTTGGGGGCCCCCACTAGAGCAGTTCTTC | CASSVAWGPPLEQFF
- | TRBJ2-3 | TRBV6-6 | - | TGTGCCAGCTTTAGCGGTAGCACAGATACGCAGTATTTT | CASFSGSTDTQYF
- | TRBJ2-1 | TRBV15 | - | TGTGCCACCAGCAGGAGAGACAGGAGAATGTACAATGAGCAGTTCTTC | CATSRRDRRMYNEQFF
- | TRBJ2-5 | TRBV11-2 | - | TGTGCCAGCAGCTTCGGGGAGACCCAGTACTTC | CASSFGETQYF
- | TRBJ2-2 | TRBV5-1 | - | TGCGCCAGCCGCGGCGATGGCGGGGAGCTGTTTTTT | CASRGDGGELFF
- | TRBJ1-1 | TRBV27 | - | TGTGCCAGCAGCGTAGTGGGATGGGGGGACACTGAAGCTTTCTTT | CASSVVGWGDTEAFF
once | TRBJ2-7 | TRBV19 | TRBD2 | TGTGCCAGTAGTCCATGGGGACGGACTAGCGGGTTCCCGAGCTCCTACGAGCAGTACTTC | CASSPWGRTSGFPSSYEQYF
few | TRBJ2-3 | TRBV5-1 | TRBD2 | TGCGCCAGCCAGACTAGCGGACAACGGACAGATACGCAGTATTTT | CASQTSGQRTDTQYF
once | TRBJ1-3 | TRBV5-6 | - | TGTGCCAGCAGGAGGTGGAGTGGAAACACCATATATTTT | CASRRWSGNTIYF
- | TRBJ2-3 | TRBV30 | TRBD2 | TGTGCCTGGAGGGGGAGGGGCGGGTCTTCTGATACGCAGTATTTT | CAWRGRGGSSDTQYF
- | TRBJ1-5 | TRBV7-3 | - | TGTGCCAGCAGTCTAGGGGGTCATCAGCCCCAGCATTTT | CASSLGGHQPQHF
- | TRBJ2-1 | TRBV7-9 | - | TGTGCCAGCAGCTTAGCCCCCGCGTTACAGTTCTTC | CASSLAPALQFF
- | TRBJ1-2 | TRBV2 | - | TGTGCCAGCAGTGAAATGGGACGGGGGGGCTACACCTTC | CASSEMGRGGYTF
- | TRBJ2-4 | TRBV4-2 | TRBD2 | TGTGCCAGCAGCCAAGACCGACTAGCCGTGAAAAACATTCAGTACTTC | CASSQDRLAVKNIQYF
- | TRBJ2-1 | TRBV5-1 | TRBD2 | TGCGCCAGCAGCCGCCAGCGGGGGGACTACAATGAGCAGTTCTTC | CASSRQRGDYNEQFF
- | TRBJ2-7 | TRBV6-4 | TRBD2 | TGTGCCAGCTGTAGTCGAGCGGGGGATCTGGGGGAGCAGTACTTC | CASCSRAGDLGEQYF
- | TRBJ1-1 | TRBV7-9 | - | TGTGCCAGCAGGCCCCGGACAGATAAGAACACTGAAGCTTTCTTT | CASRPRTDKNTEAFF
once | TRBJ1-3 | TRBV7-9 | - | TGTGCCAGCAGCAGAATAAAAACAAGGGAGTCTGGAAACACCATATATTTT | CASSRIKTRESGNTIYF
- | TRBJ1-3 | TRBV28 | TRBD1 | TGTGCCAGCAGTGGACAGGGGGCTGGAAACACCATATATTTT | CASSGQGAGNTIYF
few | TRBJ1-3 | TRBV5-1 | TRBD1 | TGCGCCAGCAGCCCGGGACAGATCTCTGGAAACACCATATATTTT | CASSPGQISGNTIYF
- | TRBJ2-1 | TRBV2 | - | TGTGCCAGCAGTGAAATAGGAGGTAGCTCCTACAATGAGCAGTTCTTC | CASSEIGGSSYNEQFF
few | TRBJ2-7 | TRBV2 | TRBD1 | TGTGCCAGCAGTGGGGACAGCAGCTCCTACGAGCAGTACTTC | CASSGDSSSYEQYF
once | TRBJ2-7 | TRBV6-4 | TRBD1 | TGTGCCAGCAGCCCCACCGGACAGGCCGAGCAGTACTTC | CASSPTGQAEQYF
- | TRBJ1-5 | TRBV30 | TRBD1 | TGTGCCTGGAGCCGGGACAGCGATCAGCCCCAGCATTTT | CAWSRDSDQPQHF
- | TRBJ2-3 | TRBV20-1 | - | TGCAGTTGGGCGACAGATACGCAGTATTTT | CSWATDTQYF
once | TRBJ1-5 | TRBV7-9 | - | TGTGCCAGCAGCTCCCCAGGGGAAGGGGGTCAGCCCCAGCATTTT | CASSSPGEGGQPQHF
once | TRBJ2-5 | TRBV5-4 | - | TGTGCCAGCAGACTAACCGGACAGGGAGGGGGAGAGACCCAGTACTTC | CASRLTGQGGGETQYF
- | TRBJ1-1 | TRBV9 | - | TGTGCCAGCAGCCCTAGAGGTACTGTCAACACTGAAGCTTTCTTT | CASSPRGTVNTEAFF
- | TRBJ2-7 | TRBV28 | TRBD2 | TGTGCCAGCAGTTTCGCAGCGGGAGGTGCCGAGCAGTACTTC | CASSFAAGGAEQYF
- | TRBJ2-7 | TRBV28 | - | TGTGCCAGCAGTTTCGGGACCTACGAGCAGTACTTC | CASSFGTYEQYF
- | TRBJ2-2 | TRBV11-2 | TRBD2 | TGTGCCAGCAGCCCACTAGCGGGGGGGCCTAACACCGGGGAGCTGTTTTTT | CASSPLAGGPNTGELFF
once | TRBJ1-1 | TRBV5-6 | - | TGTGCCAGCAGCTTGGGACACCGGTTCACTGAAGCTTTCTTT | CASSLGHRFTEAFF
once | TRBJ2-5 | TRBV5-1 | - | TGCGCCAGCAGCTTAGGGGACTCAGTAGGAGAGACCCAGTACTTC | CASSLGDSVGETQYF
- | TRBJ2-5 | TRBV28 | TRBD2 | TGTGCCAGCAGTTCTAGCGGGAGGGCCGGTAAGACCCAGTACTTC | CASSSSGRAGKTQYF
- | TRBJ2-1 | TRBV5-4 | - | TGTGCCAGCAGCTTGACACATTACAATGAGCAGTTCTTC | CASSLTHYNEQFF
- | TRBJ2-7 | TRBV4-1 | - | TGCGCCAGCAGCCAAGTTGGCGGAAGCTCCTACGAGCAGTACTTC | CASSQVGGSSYEQYF
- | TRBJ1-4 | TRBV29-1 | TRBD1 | TGCAGCGTTCAAGGGACAGGGGATATGGGTGAAAAACTGTTTTTT | CSVQGTGDMGEKLFF
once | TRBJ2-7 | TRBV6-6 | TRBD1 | TGTGCCAGTCTGGGACAGAGCTCCTACGAGCAGTACTTC | CASLGQSSYEQYF
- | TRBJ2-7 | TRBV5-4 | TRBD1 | TGTGCCAGCAGCGGACCGGGACAGGGGCCATACGAGCAGTACTTC | CASSGPGQGPYEQYF
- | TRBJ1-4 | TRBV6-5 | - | TGTGCCAGCAGTTACCTAGGACAGTCGGAAAAACTGTTTTTT | CASSYLGQSEKLFF
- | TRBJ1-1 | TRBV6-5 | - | TGTGCCAGCAGTGCCCCGGGGGACCCTGAAGCTTTCTTT | CASSAPGDPEAFF
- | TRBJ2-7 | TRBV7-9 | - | TGTGCCAGCAGCTTTGGGAGCTCCTACGAGCAGTACTTC | CASSFGSSYEQYF
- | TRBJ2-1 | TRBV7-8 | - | TGTGCCAGCAGGGGGGGGGAGGGTCGGGACACCTACAATGAGCAGTTCTTC | CASRGGEGRDTYNEQFF
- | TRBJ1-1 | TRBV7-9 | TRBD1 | TGTTCCAGCAGCTCCGGACAACTAGGGACAGGGGGGACTGAAGCTTTCTTT | CSSSSGQLGTGGTEAFF
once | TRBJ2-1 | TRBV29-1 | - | TGCAGCGTTCCCGGGATAATGCCGCATTACAATGAGCAGTTCTTC | CSVPGIMPHYNEQFF
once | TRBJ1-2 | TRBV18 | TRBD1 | TGTGCCAGCTCACCTAGGACAGGTTATGGCTACACCTTC | CASSPRTGYGYTF
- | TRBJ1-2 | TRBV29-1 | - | TGCAGCGTTGGAGGGTTGGATGGCTACACCTTC | CSVGGLDGYTF
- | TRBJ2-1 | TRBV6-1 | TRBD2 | TGTGCCAGCACCGGGCTAGCGGATTACAATGAGCAGTTCTTC | CASTGLADYNEQFF